This passage covers 2 T cell receptor beta chains from one sample sequenced in a study of blood T cell repertoires in COVID-19 (TCRdb year 2020). Library preparation used the immunoSEQ multiplex PCR assay. TCRdb holds this immuneACCESS table with in-frame rearrangements only. Some clones are missing; in checked studies, unresolved V genes explain under half, and the rest has no known cause. A total of about 190,000 clones appear in this sample, 89% of them only once. The top ten clonotypes cover roughly 6.7% of the sample. Sample: peripheral blood. The receptor set was obtained from a man between 35 and 55 years old with acute or convalescent COVID-19.

The rearrangement joins TRBV27 to TRBJ2-3; 12 bases map to TRBD2. J lost 7 bases, V lost 5 bases, and 19 bases had no gene match. The CDR3 totals 19 residues. Germline-derived CDR1 and CDR2 are MNHEY and SMNVEV (reference sequence). The CDR3 bases are TGTGCCAGCAGTAGCCGCTCTCTTCTAGCGGGGGGGCCGGTGAATACGCAGTATTTT. Amino acids: CASSSRSLLAGGPVNTQYF.

The chain is built from TRBV7-2 and TRBJ2-7; 11 positions match TRBD2. Germline V gene lookup returns CDR1 SGHTA and CDR2 FQGNSA. This CDR3 comprises 17 residues. V lost 1 base, J lost 9 bases, and 14 bases stayed unmatched. CDR3 residues: CASSLVSGGAAFMGQYF. In DNA, the CDR3 is TGTGCCAGCAGCTTAGTTAGCGGGGGGGCCGCCTTTATGGGGCAGTACTTC.